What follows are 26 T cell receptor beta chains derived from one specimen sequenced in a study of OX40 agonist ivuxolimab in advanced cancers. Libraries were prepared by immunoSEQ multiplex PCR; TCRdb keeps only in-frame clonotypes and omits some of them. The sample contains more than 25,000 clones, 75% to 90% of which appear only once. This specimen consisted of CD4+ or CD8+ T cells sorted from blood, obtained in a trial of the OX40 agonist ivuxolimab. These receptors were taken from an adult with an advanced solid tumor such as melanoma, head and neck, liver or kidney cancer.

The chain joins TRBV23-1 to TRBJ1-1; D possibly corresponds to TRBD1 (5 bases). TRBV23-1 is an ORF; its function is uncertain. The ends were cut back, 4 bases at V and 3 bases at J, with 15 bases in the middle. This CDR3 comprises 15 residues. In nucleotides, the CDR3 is TGCGCCAGCAGTCGGGTTATGGGGGGGGACACTGAAGCTTTCTTT. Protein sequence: CASSRVMGGDTEAFF.

As DNA, the CDR3 is TGTGCCAGCAGTCCGGGATTGTCCTACGAGCAGTACTTC. Its protein product is CASSPGLSYEQYF. This chain links TRBV28 with TRBJ2-7, with a weak D call TRBD2 (5 bases). Trimming shortened V by 5 bases and J by 1 base, and 9 bases separated the two germline ends. Looked up from germline, CDR1 is MDHEN and CDR2 is SYDVKM. The CDR3 loop spans 13 amino acids.

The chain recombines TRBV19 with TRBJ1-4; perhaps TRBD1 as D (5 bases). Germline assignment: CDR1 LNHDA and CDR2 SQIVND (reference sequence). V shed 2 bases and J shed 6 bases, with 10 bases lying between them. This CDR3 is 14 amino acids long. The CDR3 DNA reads TGTGCCAGTAGTATAAGGGGATCTTATGAAAAACTGTTTTTT. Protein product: CASSIRGSYEKLFF. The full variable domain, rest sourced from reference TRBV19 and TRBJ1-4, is DGGITQSPKYLFRKEGQNVTLSCEQNLNHDAMYWYRQDPGQGLRLIYYSQIVNDFQKGDIAEGYSVSREKKESFPLTVTSAQKNPTAFYLCASSIRGSYEKLFFGSGTQLSVL.

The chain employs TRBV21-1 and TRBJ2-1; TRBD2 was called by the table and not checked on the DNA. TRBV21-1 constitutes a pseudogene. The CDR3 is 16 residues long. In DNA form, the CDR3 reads TGTGCCAGCAGCAAAGTCGGTAGCGGGAGATTCAATGAGCAGTTCTTC. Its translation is CASSKVGSGRFNEQFF.

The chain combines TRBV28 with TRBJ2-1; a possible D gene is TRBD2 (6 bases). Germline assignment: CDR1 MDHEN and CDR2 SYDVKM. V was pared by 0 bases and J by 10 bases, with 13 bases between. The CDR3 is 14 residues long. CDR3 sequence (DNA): TGTGCCAGCAGTTTATGGGGCGCGGGGAACGAGCAGTTCTTC. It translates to CASSLWGAGNEQFF.

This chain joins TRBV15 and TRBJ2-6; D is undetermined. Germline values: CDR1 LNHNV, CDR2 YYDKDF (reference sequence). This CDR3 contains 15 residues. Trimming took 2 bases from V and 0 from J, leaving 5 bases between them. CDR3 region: CATSRQASGANVLTF. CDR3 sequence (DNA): TGTGCCACCAGCAGACAAGCCTCTGGGGCCAACGTCCTGACTTTC.

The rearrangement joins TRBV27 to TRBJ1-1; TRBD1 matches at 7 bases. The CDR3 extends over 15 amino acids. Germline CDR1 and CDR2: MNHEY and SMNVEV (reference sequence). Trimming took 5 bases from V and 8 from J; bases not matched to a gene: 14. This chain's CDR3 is CASSILQGSPQEAFF. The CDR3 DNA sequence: TGTGCCAGCAGTATTTTACAGGGGTCACCGCAGGAAGCTTTCTTT.

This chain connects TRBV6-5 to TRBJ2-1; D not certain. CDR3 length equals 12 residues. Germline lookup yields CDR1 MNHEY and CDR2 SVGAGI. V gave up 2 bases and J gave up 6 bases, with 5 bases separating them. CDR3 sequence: CASSYRGNEQFF. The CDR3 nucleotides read TGTGCCAGCAGTTACCGTGGCAATGAGCAGTTCTTC.

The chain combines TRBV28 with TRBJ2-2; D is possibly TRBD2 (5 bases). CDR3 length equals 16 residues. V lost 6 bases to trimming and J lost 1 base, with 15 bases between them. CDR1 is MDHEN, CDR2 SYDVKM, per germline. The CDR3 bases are TGTGCCAGCAGCCATCGGGGTACACTGAACACCGGGGAGCTGTTTTTT. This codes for CASSHRGTLNTGELFF. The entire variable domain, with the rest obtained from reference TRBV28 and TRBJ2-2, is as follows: DVKVTQSSRYLVKRTGEKVFLECVQDMDHENMFWYRQDPGLGLRLIYFSYDVKMKEKGDIPEGYSVSREKKERFSLILESASTNQTSMYLCASSHRGTLNTGELFFGEGSRLTVL.

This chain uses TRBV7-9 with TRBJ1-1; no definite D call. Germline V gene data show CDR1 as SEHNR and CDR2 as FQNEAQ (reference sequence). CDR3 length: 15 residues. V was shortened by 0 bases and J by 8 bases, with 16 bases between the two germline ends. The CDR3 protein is CASSLASWTRPEAFF. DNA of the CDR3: TGTGCCAGCAGCTTAGCTTCTTGGACGCGTCCCGAAGCTTTCTTT.

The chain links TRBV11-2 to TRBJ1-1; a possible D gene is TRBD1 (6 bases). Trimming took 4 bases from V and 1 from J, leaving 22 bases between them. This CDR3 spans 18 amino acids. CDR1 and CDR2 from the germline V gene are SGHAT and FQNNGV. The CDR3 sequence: CASSSRDDRRTANTEAFF. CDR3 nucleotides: TGTGCCAGCAGCTCACGAGATGACAGGAGGACCGCGAACACTGAAGCTTTCTTT.

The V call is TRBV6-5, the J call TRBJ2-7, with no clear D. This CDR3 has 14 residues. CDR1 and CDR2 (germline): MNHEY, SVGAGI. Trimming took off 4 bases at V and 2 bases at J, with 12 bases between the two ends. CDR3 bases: TGTGCCAGCAGTTCTGGGGTGGGAACCTACGAGCAGTACTTC. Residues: CASSSGVGTYEQYF.

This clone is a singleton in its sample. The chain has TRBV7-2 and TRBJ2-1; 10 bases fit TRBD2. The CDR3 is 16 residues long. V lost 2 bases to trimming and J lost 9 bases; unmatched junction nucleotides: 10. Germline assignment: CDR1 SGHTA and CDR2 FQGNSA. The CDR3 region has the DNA TGTGCCAGCAGCTTAAGTTGGCTAGCGGGAGTCGGTGAGCAGTTCTTC. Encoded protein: CASSLSWLAGVGEQFF.

The CDR3 DNA follows: TGTGCCAGCAGTGCGGGGGAGACGGGATGGGACAATGAGCAGTTCTTC. Translating gives CASSAGETGWDNEQFF. The chain is built from TRBV6-1 and TRBJ2-1; D might be TRBD2 (6 bases). The germline V gene encodes CDR1 MNHNS and CDR2 SASEGT. This CDR3 is 16 amino acids long. Trimming shortened V by 4 bases and J by 5 bases, and 18 bases separated the two germline ends.

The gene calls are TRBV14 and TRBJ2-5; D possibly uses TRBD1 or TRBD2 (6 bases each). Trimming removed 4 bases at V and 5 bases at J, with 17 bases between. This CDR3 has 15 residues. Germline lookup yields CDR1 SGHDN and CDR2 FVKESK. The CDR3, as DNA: TGTGCCAGCAGCCCTGGGGGGCGACTTCAGGAGACCCAGTACTTC. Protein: CASSPGGRLQETQYF.

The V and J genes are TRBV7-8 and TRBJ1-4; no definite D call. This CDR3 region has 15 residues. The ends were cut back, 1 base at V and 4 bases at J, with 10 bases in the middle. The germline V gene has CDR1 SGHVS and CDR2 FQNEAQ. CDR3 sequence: CASSLVLGVNEKLFF. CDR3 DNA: TGTGCCAGCAGCTTAGTATTGGGCGTTAATGAAAAACTGTTTTTT. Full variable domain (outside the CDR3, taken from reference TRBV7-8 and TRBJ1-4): GAGVSQSPRYKVAKRGQDVALRCDPISGHVSLFWYQQALGQGPEFLTYFQNEAQLDKSGLPSDRFFAERPEGSVSTLKIQRTQQEDSAVYLCASSLVLGVNEKLFFGSGTQLSVL.

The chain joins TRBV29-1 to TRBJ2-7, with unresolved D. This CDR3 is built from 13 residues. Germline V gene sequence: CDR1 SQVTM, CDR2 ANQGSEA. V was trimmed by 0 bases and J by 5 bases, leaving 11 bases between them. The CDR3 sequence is CSVEDLAIDEQYF. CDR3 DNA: TGCAGCGTTGAAGATTTAGCCATCGACGAGCAGTACTTC.

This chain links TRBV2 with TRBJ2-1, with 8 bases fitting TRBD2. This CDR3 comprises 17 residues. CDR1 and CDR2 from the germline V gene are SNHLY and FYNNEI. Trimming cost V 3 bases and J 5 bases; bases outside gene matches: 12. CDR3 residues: CASSERGTSGLHNEQFF. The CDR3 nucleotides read TGTGCCAGCAGTGAGAGGGGAACTAGCGGTCTACACAATGAGCAGTTCTTC. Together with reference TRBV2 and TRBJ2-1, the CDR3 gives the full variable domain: EPEVTQTPSHQVTQMGQEVILRCVPISNHLYFYWYRQILGQKVEFLVSFYNNEISEKSEIFDDQFSVERPDGSNFTLKIRSTKLEDSAMYFCASSERGTSGLHNEQFFGPGTRLTVL.

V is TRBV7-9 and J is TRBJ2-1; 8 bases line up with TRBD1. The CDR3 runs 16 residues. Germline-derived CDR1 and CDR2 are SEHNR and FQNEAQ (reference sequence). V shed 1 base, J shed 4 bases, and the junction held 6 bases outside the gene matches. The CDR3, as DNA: TGTGCCAGCAGCTTAGTTCAGGGGGCTATTTACAATGAGCAGTTCTTC. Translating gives CASSLVQGAIYNEQFF.

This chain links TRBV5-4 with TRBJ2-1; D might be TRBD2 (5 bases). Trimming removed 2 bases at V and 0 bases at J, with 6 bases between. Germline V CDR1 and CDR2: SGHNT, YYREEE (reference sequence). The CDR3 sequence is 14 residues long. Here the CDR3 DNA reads TGTGCCAGCAGCTTAGGGAGCTCCTACAATGAGCAGTTCTTC. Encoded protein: CASSLGSSYNEQFF. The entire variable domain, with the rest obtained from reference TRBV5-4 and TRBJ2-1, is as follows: ETGVTQSPTHLIKTRGQQVTLRCSSQSGHNTVSWYQQALGQGPQFIFQYYREEENGRGNFPPRFSGLQFPNYSSELNVNALELDDSALYLCASSLGSSYNEQFFGPGTRLTVL.

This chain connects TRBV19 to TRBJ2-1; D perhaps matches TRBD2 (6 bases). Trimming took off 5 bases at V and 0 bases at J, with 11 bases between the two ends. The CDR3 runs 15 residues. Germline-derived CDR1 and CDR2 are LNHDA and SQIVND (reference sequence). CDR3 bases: TGTGCCAGTAGTTCAGCGGGTGGCTCCTACAATGAGCAGTTCTTC. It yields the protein CASSSAGGSYNEQFF.

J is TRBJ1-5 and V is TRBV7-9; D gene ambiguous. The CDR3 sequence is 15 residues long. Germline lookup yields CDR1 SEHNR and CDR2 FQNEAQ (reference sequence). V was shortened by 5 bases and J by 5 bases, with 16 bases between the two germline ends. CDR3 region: CASSPTGPEYQPQHF. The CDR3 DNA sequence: TGTGCCAGCAGCCCCACGGGCCCTGAGTATCAGCCCCAGCATTTT.

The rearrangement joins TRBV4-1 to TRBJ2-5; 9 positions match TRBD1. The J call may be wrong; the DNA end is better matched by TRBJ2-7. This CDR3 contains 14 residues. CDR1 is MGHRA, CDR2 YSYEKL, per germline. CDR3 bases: TGCGCCAGCCGGTGGACAGGGGCGTCCTACGAGCAGTACTTC. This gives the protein CASRWTGASYEQYF.

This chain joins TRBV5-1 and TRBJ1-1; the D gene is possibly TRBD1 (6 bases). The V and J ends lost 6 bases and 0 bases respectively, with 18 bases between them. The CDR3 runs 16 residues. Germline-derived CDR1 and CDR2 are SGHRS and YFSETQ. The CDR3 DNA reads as TGCGCCAGCACCACTGGGGGGGGCTGGGTGAACACTGAAGCTTTCTTT. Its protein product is CASTTGGGWVNTEAFF.

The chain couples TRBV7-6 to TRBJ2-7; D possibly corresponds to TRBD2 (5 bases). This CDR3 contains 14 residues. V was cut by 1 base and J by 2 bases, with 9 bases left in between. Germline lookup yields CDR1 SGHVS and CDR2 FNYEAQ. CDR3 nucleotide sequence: TGTGCCAGCAGCTTAGGTTCGGGGACCTACGAGCAGTACTTC. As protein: CASSLGSGTYEQYF.

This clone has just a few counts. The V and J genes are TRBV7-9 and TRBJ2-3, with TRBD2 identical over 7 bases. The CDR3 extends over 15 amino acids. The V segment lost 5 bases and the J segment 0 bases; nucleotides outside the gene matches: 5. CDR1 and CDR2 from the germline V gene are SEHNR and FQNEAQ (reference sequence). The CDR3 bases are TGTGCCAGCAGCCCTAGCGGTTCTAGCACAGATACGCAGTATTTT. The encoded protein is CASSPSGSSTDTQYF.